The 5 T cell receptor beta chains below come from one sample, sequenced in a study of T cell responses to AZD1222 COVID-19 vaccine (dated by TCRdb to about 2021). Library generation was performed with the immunoSEQ multiplex PCR assay. TCRdb obtained this table from immuneACCESS and retained in-frame rearrangements with V and J assigned. These tables miss some clones; where compared with another copy, unresolved V genes account for less than half of the shortfall, and the remainder is unexplained. The sample table holds approximately 100,000 clones, of which more than 75% were seen once. The top ten hold roughly 3.3% of the sample. Taken with the paper, the label for time point translates to: about 28 days (+/-7) after the second vaccine dose. The sample's treatment or condition, from its label and the paper: meningococcal conjugate vaccine given as trial control. The source material was peripheral blood, sampled 28 days after the second dose of the MenACWY control vaccine. These receptor sequences come from an adult who received the MenACWY meningococcal vaccine as a control.

This chain connects TRBV3-1 (or the pseudogene TRBV3-2) to TRBJ2-6, with 7 bases identical to TRBD2. Trimming at V came to 0 bases and at J to 4 bases, leaving 6 bases not matched to a gene. The CDR3 has 17 amino acids. From germline, CDR1 is LGHDT and CDR2 YNNKEL (reference sequence). CDR3 loop: CASSQDSGGSGANVLTF. CDR3 in DNA: TGTGCCAGCAGCCAAGATTCGGGGGGTTCAGGGGCCAACGTCCTGACTTTC.

This chain uses TRBV28 with TRBJ1-6; 7 bases are a match to TRBD1. The CDR3 covers 12 residues. Per germline, CDR1 MDHEN and CDR2 SYDVKM. With V trimmed by 5 bases and J by 13 bases, 5 bases remained unmatched. The CDR3 region is CASSTQGDPLHF. The CDR3 DNA is TGTGCCAGCAGTACCCAGGGGGACCCCCTCCACTTT.

The CDR3 DNA reads as TGTGCCAGCTCATCCGGGACAGCGAATAATTCACCCCTCCACTTT. It specifies CASSSGTANNSPLHF. The chain links TRBV18 to TRBJ1-6, with TRBD1 matching 7 bases. The CDR3 is 15 amino acids. Looked up from germline, CDR1 is KGHSH and CDR2 is LQKENI. With 5 bases clipped from V and 5 bases from J, the junction kept 6 bases outside the gene matches. The entire variable domain, with the rest obtained from reference TRBV18 and TRBJ1-6, is as follows: NAGVMQNPRHLVRRRGQEARLRCSPMKGHSHVYWYRQLPEEGLKFMVYLQKENIIDESGMPKERFSAEFPKEGPSILRIQQVVRGDSAAYFCASSSGTANNSPLHFGNGTRLTVT.

The chain carries TRBV7-9 and TRBJ2-5, with a possible D match to TRBD1 (8 bases). The germline CDR1 and CDR2 sequences are SEHNR and FQNEAQ (reference sequence). The CDR3 length is 17 residues. V was pared by 2 bases and J by 2 bases, with 18 bases between. CDR3 nucleotide sequence: TGTGCCAGCAGCTTATCGTCGGACAGGGACTATCAAGAGACCCAGTACTTC. Its translation is CASSLSSDRDYQETQYF.

The chain joins TRBV7-3 to TRBJ2-5, with 8 nucleotides matching TRBD2. Germline V gives CDR1 SGHTA, CDR2 FQGTGA. V was clipped by 6 bases and J by 0 bases; unmatched bases: 9. The CDR3 is made up of 16 amino acids. DNA of the CDR3: TGTGCCAGCAGGCCGCGGGGGGACACCCACCAAGAGACCCAGTACTTC. Protein product: CASRPRGDTHQETQYF.